This note documents a single T cell receptor beta chain sequence. This clonotype was counted only a few times. What this receptor recognizes is not known. No base-level quality is on record; no much larger clone is a single base apart. Reading the label with the study, this specimen's treatment or condition is: live attenuated yellow fever vaccine strain. At each blood-draw timepoint, two biological replicates of bulk PBMCs were collected. PBMCs were isolated from peripheral blood using a standard Ficoll-Paque protocol. TriZol was used to extract RNA from bulk PBMCs, from CD4 and CD8 fractions, and from dextramer-positive and dextramer-negative fractions. This sample is drawn from a study of T cells after yellow fever vaccination (dated 2019 in TCRdb). Notes on the research overall: Libraries from fractions with low cell numbers were prepared with the SMART-Seq v4 Ultra Low Input RNA kit. Bulk PBMC replicates and cell subsets were isolated from blood drawn at multiple timepoints before and after both primary and secondary immunization. Two healthy male donors, one aged 18 to 29 and one aged 30 to 40 years, made up the cohort. To track T-cell clones before and after primary and booster YFV17D yellow fever vaccination, bulk TCR alpha and beta repertoires were sequenced longitudinally.

Points the paper makes about the study in general: Computational filtering was needed because FACS-sorted repertoires could contain abundant contaminating clonotypes from the bulk population. After the booster, most clones that had expanded after primary vaccination were detected again (roughly 95% of CD4 and around 88% of CD8), suggesting broad maintenance of memory. Because the study included only a couple of donors, the extent to which the findings can be generalized is limited. A small share of clonotypes was detected in both CD4 and CD8 compartments, with the overlap likely arising from convergent recombination. Compared with the primary T-cell response, the secondary T-cell response was weaker but faster, peaking on day 5 rather than day 15.

TCR cDNA was synthesized by 5'RACE template switching, which introduced a universal primer site and unique molecular identifiers. Priming of cDNA synthesis was performed from both the TCR alpha and TCR beta constant segments. Libraries were amplified in two PCR steps, with sample barcodes and sequencing adapters added in the second step. Sequencing of libraries was performed on Illumina HiSeq 2500 (2x100 bp) or NovaSeq (2x150 bp). The study's processing was this. Reads were demultiplexed and collapsed into UMI consensus sequences with MIGEC, and V(D)J alignment was performed with MiXCR. Vaccine-responding clonotypes were identified with edgeR using replicate PBMC samples, with FDR below 0.01 and a log2 fold change above 5 up to day 15 being required. Each bulk clonotype received a CD4 or CD8 identity based on whether the sequenced CD4 or CD8 repertoire contained that clonotype at higher abundance. The public reads were reanalyzed by TCRdb: fastp trimming at Q25, MiXCR alignment, in-frame beta chains only. Rows merge per CDR3 protein into single entries with the most common DNA and genes. The V and J calls reflect TCRdb's pipeline rather than the authors' work. This sample gives around 610,000 distinct CDR3 sequences in total; around an eighth of them show up just once. The biggest ten clones account for roughly 13% of the sample.

From its cysteine to its phenylalanine, the CDR3 spans 14 amino acids. The sequence is cut down to CDR3 DNA, 42 bases in frame from base 1. The germline V gene yields ENHRY for CDR1 and SYGVKD for CDR2. At the junction V is shortened by 2 bases and J by 8 bases; bases outside the gene matches: 0. The specimen comprised PBMCs, sampled on the day of the yellow fever booster vaccination. The chain employs TRBV10-3 and TRBJ2-3; the junction holds 14 bases that match TRBD2. This clonotype was sampled from a man aged 25 to 40 who received the YFV17D yellow fever vaccine. The CDR3 loop reads CAISEGLAGGTQYF. The DNA reads as follows: TGTGCCATCAGTGAGGGACTAGCGGGGGGTACGCAGTATTTT.